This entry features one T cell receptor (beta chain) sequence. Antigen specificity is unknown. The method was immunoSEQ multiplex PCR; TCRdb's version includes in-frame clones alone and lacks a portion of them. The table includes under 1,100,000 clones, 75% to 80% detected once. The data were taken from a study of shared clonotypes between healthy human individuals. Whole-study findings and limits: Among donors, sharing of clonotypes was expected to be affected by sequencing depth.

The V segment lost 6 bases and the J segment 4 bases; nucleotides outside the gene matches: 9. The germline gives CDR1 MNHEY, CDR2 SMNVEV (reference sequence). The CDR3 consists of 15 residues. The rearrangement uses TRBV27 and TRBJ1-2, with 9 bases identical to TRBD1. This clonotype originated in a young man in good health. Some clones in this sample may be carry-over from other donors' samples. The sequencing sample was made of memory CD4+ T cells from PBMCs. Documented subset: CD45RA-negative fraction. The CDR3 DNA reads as TGTGCCAGCAGGCCCCGGGACAGGGCCCTCTATGGCTACACCTTC. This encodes CASRPRDRALYGYTF.